The source of this TCR beta chain is a study of T cell responses to AZD1222 COVID-19 vaccine. Broader study findings: Baseline antibody screening turned up just a handful of seropositive AZD1222 recipients. Dominant CD4 TCR responses targeted spike regions 160-218 and 743-854.

To note about this clone: Its target is unknown.

This CDR3 has 13 residues. The germline gives CDR1 SGHAT, CDR2 FQNNGV. V lost 1 base to trimming and J lost 6 bases, with 7 bases between them. Sequencing used immunoSEQ multiplex PCR; TCRdb keeps in-frame clones, though not all of them. The sample carries 110,000 or so clones, 75% to 90% recorded once. The sequence was collected from an adult who received the AZD1222 COVID-19 vaccine. The sample was peripheral blood, taken 28 days after the second AZD1222 dose. This chain joins TRBV11-2 and TRBJ1-5; the D is unclear. In DNA, the CDR3 is TGTGCCAGCAGCTTAGGCCTATTTCAGCCCCAGCATTTT. It specifies CASSLGLFQPQHF.